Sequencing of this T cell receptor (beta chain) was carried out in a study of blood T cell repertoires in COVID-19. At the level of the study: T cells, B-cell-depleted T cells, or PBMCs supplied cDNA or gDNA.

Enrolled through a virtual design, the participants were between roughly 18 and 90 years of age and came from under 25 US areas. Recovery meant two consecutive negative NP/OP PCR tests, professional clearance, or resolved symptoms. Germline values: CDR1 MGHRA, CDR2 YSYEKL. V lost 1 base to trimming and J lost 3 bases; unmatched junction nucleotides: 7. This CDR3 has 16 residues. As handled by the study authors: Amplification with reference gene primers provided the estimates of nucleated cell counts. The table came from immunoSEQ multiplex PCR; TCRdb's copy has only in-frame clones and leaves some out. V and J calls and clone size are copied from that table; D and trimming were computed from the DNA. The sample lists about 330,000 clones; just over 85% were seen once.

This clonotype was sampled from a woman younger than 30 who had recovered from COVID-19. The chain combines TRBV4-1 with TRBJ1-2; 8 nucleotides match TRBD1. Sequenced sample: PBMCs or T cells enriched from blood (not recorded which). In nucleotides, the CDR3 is TGCGCCAGCAGCCAAGTCTCGGACAGGGAGGACTATGGCTACACCTTC. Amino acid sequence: CASSQVSDREDYGYTF.